This TCR beta chain emerged from a study of a mutant IDH1 vaccine in newly diagnosed glioma. Study at large: Patients arrived already treated with radiotherapy, temozolomide, or both, most having had both. Broader study findings: Altogether, 93.3% of patients exhibited vaccine-induced immune responses. Apparently unrelated to pseudoprogression were changes in the top peripheral T cell clonotypes.

The germline V and J ends were trimmed by 0 bases and 0 bases, with 19 bases remaining between them. The CDR3 spans 20 residues. Per germline, CDR1 SGHRS and CDR2 YFSETQ. Details on this clone: The antigen remains undetermined.

Described time point: baseline, week 1 (first vaccination visit). Treatment of the sample: pre-vaccination baseline after standard-of-care therapy. Data came from immunoSEQ multiplex PCR; TCRdb stores just in-frame clones and leaves some out. The data show about 20,000 clones, around 85% seen once. V usage is TRBV5-1 and J usage is TRBJ2-6; tentative D call: TRBD1 (5 bases). The receptor comes from a man aged 35 to 55 with glioma. The material sequenced was PBMCs, taken from a glioma patient treated with radiotherapy, temozolomide or both. DNA of the CDR3: TGCGCCAGCAGCTTGGTGCAGGGCGGTACACCAGGCTCTGGGGCCAACGTCCTGACTTTC. Protein product: CASSLVQGGTPGSGANVLTF.